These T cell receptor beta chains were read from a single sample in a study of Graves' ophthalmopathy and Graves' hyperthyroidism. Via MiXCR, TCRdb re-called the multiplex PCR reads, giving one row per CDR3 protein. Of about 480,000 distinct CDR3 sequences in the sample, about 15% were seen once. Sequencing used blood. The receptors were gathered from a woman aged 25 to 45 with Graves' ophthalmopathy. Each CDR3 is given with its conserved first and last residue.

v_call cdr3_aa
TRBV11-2 CASSLGAAANTEAFF
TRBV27 CASSSGGPSYEQYF
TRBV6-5 CASSYGHHYEQYF
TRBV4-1 CASSQELAGTLRTQYF
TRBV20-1 CSARDWANTEAFF
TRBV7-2 CASSLGGWGRETQYF
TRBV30 CAWRTQGAQAYEQYF
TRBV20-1 CSARAFRGQQETQYF
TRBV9 CASSVEEGIYTGELFF
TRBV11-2 CASTPGVTSGNTIYF
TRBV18 CASSPPGIGYEQYF
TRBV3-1 CASSQVGTGTNYGYTF
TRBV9 CASNQGGLAIDEQYF
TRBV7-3 CASSLGGGLQETQYF
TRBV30 CAWTAGGTEAFF
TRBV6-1 CAIGDRQVAFF
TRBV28 CASNPPGQNYGYTF
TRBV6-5 CASSYWRTQETQYF
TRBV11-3 CASSPSGSISETQYF
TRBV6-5 CASSYLAGGSHEQYF
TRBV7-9 CASSLIENYGYTF
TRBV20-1 CSARDLATRDYPQETQYF
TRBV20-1 CSASAVRGNTEAFF
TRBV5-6 CASITTGGSHETQYF
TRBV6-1 CASSARDSNQPQHF
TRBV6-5 CASSYSGGVNTGELFF
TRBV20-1 CSARGSEQPQHF
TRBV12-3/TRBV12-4 CASSFGYAEAFF
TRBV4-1 CASSQLALGQEVSYEQYF
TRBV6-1 CASSDPGTVMGQPQHF
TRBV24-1 CATSDLPAKNTGELFF
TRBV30 CAWSWDPLAKNIKYF
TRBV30 CAWTGGQGTEAFF
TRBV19 CATSQGFGTEAFF
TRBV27 CASSYAGGSETQYF
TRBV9 CASSALRGVGNTEAFF
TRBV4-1 CASSQEGGGGQGVGGELFF
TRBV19 CASRPGTGGSYEQYF